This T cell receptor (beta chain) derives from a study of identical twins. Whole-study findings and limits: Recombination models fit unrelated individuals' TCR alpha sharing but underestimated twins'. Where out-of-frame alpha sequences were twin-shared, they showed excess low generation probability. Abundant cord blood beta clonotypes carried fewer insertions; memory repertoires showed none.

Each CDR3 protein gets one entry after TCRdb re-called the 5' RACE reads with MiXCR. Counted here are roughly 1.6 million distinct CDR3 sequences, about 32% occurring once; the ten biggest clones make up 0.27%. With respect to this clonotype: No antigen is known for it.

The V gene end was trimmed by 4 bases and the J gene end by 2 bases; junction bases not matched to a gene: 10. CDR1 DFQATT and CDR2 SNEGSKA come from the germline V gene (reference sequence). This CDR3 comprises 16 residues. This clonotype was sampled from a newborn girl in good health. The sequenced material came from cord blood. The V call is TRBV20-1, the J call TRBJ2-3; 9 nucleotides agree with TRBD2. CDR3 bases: TGCAGTGCTACCCAAAGACTAGCGGACTACACAGATACGCAGTATTTT. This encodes CSATQRLADYTDTQYF.